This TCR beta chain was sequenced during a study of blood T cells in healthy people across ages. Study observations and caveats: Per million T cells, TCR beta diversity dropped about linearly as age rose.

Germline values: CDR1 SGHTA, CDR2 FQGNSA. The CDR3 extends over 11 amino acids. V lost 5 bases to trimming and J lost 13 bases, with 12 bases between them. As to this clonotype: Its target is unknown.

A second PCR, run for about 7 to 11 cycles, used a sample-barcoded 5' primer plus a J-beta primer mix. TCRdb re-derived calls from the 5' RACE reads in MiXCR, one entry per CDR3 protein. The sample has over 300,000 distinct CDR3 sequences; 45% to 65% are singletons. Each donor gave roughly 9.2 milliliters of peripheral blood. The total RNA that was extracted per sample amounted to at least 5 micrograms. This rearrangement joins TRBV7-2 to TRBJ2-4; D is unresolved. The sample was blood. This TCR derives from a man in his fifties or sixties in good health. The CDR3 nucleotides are TGTGCCAGCAGCCTCACAGAAAAGCAGTACTTC. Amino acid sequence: CASSLTEKQYF.